This T cell receptor beta chain derives from a study of CXCR4 blockade with PD-1 therapy in pancreatic cancer (dated by TCRdb to the late 2010s). Describing the broader study: The study analyzed resected pancreatic ductal adenocarcinoma using both multiplex immunohistochemistry and TCRbeta immunosequencing, alongside ex vivo slice culture that tested PD-1 and CXCR4 blockade. Two geographically distinct regions were TCR-sequenced from each of about 6 tumors to assess intratumoral heterogeneity. What the research found in general, with its limitations: A strong correlation was found between the frequency of an amino acid clone and the number of distinct nucleotide rearrangements encoding that clone, which suggests convergent selection driven by common tumor antigens. Because only TCRbeta chains were sequenced, true antigen-specificity overlap among convergent dominant clones remained unconfirmed while awaiting paired alpha-beta single-cell sequencing. Tumors had clonal expansion, with a mean productive clonality of around 0.15 compared with over 0.045 in healthy blood, yet clonality showed no correlation with survival.

From the cysteine through the phenylalanine, the CDR3 covers 13 amino acids. The read is trimmed to its CDR3 DNA, 39 bases read in frame from base 1. Relative to germline, V is 1 base shorter and J is 10 bases shorter, with 8 bases between their ends. CDR1 MGHRA and CDR2 YSYEKL are derived from the germline V gene. The archived tumor blocks were obtained from patients to whom no neoadjuvant therapy had been administered before resection. The preserved-tissue arm of the study used approximately 31 surgical resection samples from 20 to 25 previously untreated pancreatic ductal adenocarcinoma patients. DNA for the resection arm was extracted from ten 5-micron curls of FFPE tumor lying next to the multiplex immunohistochemistry slide. In the case of this clone: This receptor's antigen is unknown. Base qualities are not at hand, and no much larger clone is one base apart.

Using the immunoSEQ Assay at Adaptive Biotechnologies, the researchers immunosequenced TCRbeta CDR3 regions from the extracted DNA. From the authors' description of their analysis: To measure the absolute abundance of each unique TCRbeta CDR3, the sequences were collapsed and filtered. Clonality was defined as 1 minus Pielou's evenness, computed on productive in-frame rearrangements only. For regional overlap, the top 100 nucleotide rearrangements were followed across paired samples, and the Morisita index was used to compare paired samples against unrelated samples. Convergence of nucleotide rearrangements onto identical amino acid sequences was assessed with the immunoSEQ Rearrangement Details tool. TCRdb provides this immuneACCESS table in a form limited to in-frame rearrangements. Some clones are lacking; in checked studies, under half of them reflect an unresolved V gene, and why the rest are absent is not known. V and J calls and clone size are copied from that table; D and trimming were computed from the DNA. The sample yields about 8,000 clones; about 60% were counted once. The ten largest clonotypes hold approximately 7.8% of the sample.

This receptor was taken from a human donor with pancreatic ductal adenocarcinoma. The chain is encoded by TRBV4-1 joined to TRBJ1-6; the D gene cannot be resolved reliably. Sequencing input: tumor tissue. The CDR3 region reads CASSQAFGSPLHF. The DNA sequence is as follows: TGCGCCAGCAGCCAAGCGTTTGGGTCACCCCTCCACTTT.